This T cell receptor beta chain derives from a study of T cell changes during pregnancy in multiple sclerosis. The method was immunoSEQ multiplex PCR; TCRdb's version includes in-frame clones alone and lacks a portion of them. This sample has around 56,000 clones, with roughly nine tenths found just once. Germline lookup yields CDR1 SGHVS and CDR2 FNYEAQ. This CDR3 contains 16 residues. Trimming at V came to 5 bases and at J to 2 bases, leaving 10 bases not matched to a gene. This TCR derives from a female donor with multiple sclerosis, enrolled in a pregnancy study. This specimen was CD4+ T cells from peripheral blood mononuclear cells, taken in the first trimester of pregnancy. The chain has TRBV7-6 and TRBJ1-1, with 8 positions matching TRBD1. Here the CDR3 reads CASSPQGAGLNTEAFF. DNA of the CDR3: TGTGCCAGCAGCCCGCAGGGGGCGGGTTTAAACACTGAAGCTTTCTTT.